These T cell receptor beta chains were read from a single sample in a study of OX40 agonist ivuxolimab in advanced cancers. Repertoires were generated with immunoSEQ multiplex PCR, while TCRdb's copy carries only in-frame clones and drops some. The top ten hold 11% of the sample, which has roughly 70,000 clones, 85% to 90% seen once. This sample comprised CD4+ or CD8+ T cells sorted from blood, obtained in a trial of the OX40 agonist ivuxolimab. These receptors came from an adult with an advanced solid tumor such as melanoma, head and neck, liver or kidney cancer. Both conserved end residues are part of each CDR3. A D gene is named only where the DNA matches it firmly. Not all rows give a size; the values are once, few, many and, for expanded clones, a class.

j_call v_call d_call clone_size cdr3_nt cdr3_aa
TRBJ2-5 TRBV27 . once TGTGCCAGCAGTTTGAGTGTGGGGGGACAAGAGACCCAGTACTTC CASSLSVGGQETQYF
TRBJ1-5 TRBV27 . . TGTGCCAGCAGTTTCACAGGGCCCAATCAGCCCCAGCATTTT CASSFTGPNQPQHF
TRBJ2-7 TRBV5-1 . once TGCGCCAGCAGCGCGGAAACCTACGAGCAGTACTTC CASSAETYEQYF
TRBJ2-5 TRBV5-1 . . TGCGCCAGCAGCTTGGCTGGGACCCAGTACTTC CASSLAGTQYF
TRBJ2-5 TRBV5-1 . . TGCGCCAGCAGGGGTACAGTACAAGAGACCCAGTACTTC CASRGTVQETQYF
TRBJ1-1 TRBV5-4 . . TGTGCCAGCAGCCCGGGATGGGCGGTGAACACTGAAGCTTTCTTT CASSPGWAVNTEAFF
TRBJ1-5 TRBV7-8 . . TGTGCCAGCAGCTTAGATGGCAGGGGAGTGCGTCAGCCCCAGCATTTT CASSLDGRGVRQPQHF
TRBJ1-5 TRBV2 . . TGTGCCAGCAGTGAAGTGGGGCAGGCCGGTAATCAGCCCCAGCATTTT CASSEVGQAGNQPQHF
TRBJ1-2 TRBV7-9 . . TGTGCCAGCAGCTTAGGGCAGACCTATGGCTACACCTTC CASSLGQTYGYTF
TRBJ2-1 TRBV19 TRBD2 . TGTGCCAGTAGGTCGCTAGCGGGAGTCGATGAGCAGTTCTTC CASRSLAGVDEQFF
TRBJ2-1 TRBV7-9 TRBD2 . TGTGCCAGCAGCTTCGTGGAAGCGGGAGGGCCGAGGAATGAGCAGTTCTTC CASSFVEAGGPRNEQFF
TRBJ1-2 TRBV27 . . TGTGCCAGCAGTCACAGGGACTATGGCTACACCTTC CASSHRDYGYTF
TRBJ1-3 TRBV4-1 TRBD1 . TGCGCCAGCAGCCCGGCGACAGGGGGCGTTGGAAACACCATATATTTT CASSPATGGVGNTIYF
TRBJ1-1 TRBV7-3 TRBD1 . TGTGCCAGCAGCTTAAACAGGGGGCAAACTGAAGCTTTCTTT CASSLNRGQTEAFF
TRBJ2-1 TRBV27 TRBD1 once TGTGCCAGCAAGGGACAGGGTAATGAGCAGTTCTTC CASKGQGNEQFF
TRBJ1-3 TRBV15 TRBD1 . TGTGCCACCAGCAGCCGGGACAGCTCTGGAAACACCATATATTTT CATSSRDSSGNTIYF
TRBJ2-5 TRBV11-2 . . TGTGCCAGCAGCGGCCTGCGGGGCCAGTACTTC CASSGLRGQYF
TRBJ2-2 TRBV18 . . TGTGCCAGCTCACCAAGGCCAGGCCATAAACACACCGGGGAGCTGTTTTTT CASSPRPGHKHTGELFF
TRBJ2-1 TRBV11-2 . . TGTGCCAGCAGCCCCCTGGGTGGGGGGGCCGTCAATGAGCAGTTCTTC CASSPLGGGAVNEQFF
TRBJ2-7 TRBV27 . . TGTGCCAGCAGTTTATCATTGCGTCTCGAGCAGTACTTC CASSLSLRLEQYF
TRBJ1-4 TRBV5-1 TRBD1 . TGCGCCAGCAGCCCGCAGGGGGGAACTAATGAAAAACTGTTTTTT CASSPQGGTNEKLFF
TRBJ2-1 TRBV29-1 . . TGCAGCGTTGAACGGGGTGAGCAGTTCTTC CSVERGEQFF
TRBJ2-3 TRBV19 TRBD2 . TGTGCCAGTAGGCCTAGCGGGGGAGATACGCAGTATTTT CASRPSGGDTQYF
TRBJ1-5 TRBV27 . few TGTGCCAGCAGTTTATCGGGGGGGTATCAGCCCCAGCATTTT CASSLSGGYQPQHF
TRBJ1-3 TRBV4-1 . once TGCGCCAGCAGCCAAACGGCGGAGGGGTCAGGAAACACCATATATTTT CASSQTAEGSGNTIYF
TRBJ1-5 TRBV18 . few TGTGCCAGCTCCCCGGGACGAAGTCAGCCCCAGCATTTT CASSPGRSQPQHF
TRBJ2-7 TRBV9 . few TGTGCCAGCAGCGTAGGCACCTCCTACGAGCAGTACTTC CASSVGTSYEQYF
TRBJ2-1 TRBV19 TRBD2 . TGTGCCAGTAGTCTGATGACTCGGGCGGGGGCCTACAATGAGCAGTTCTTC CASSLMTRAGAYNEQFF
TRBJ2-7 TRBV10-1 . . TGCGCCAGCAGTACGACCGGGACACGGTACGAGCAGTACTTC CASSTTGTRYEQYF
TRBJ2-5 TRBV27 . . TGTGCCAGCAGTTTAGCAGAGCAAGAGACCCAGTACTTC CASSLAEQETQYF
TRBJ1-2 TRBV5-6 . . TGTGCCAGCAGCCCACAGGGTGACTATGGCTACACCTTC CASSPQGDYGYTF
TRBJ1-5 TRBV27 . . TGTGCCAGCAGGCAGGGAACTAGCAATCAGCCCCAGCATTTT CASRQGTSNQPQHF
TRBJ2-3 TRBV19 . . TGTGCCAGTAGCACGTTTTCGAGTGGCACAGATACGCAGTATTTT CASSTFSSGTDTQYF
TRBJ2-7 TRBV15 . . TGTGCCACCAGCGTATTTGTTGTAGCCGACTACGAGCAGTACTTC CATSVFVVADYEQYF
TRBJ2-7 TRBV19 TRBD2 . TGTGCCAGTGCGTGGGGAGGGAGTTCCTACGAGCAGTACTTC CASAWGGSSYEQYF
TRBJ1-5 TRBV13 . . TGTGCCAGCAGTCAGGGAGGCAATCAGCCCCAGCATTTT CASSQGGNQPQHF
TRBJ2-1 TRBV4-1 . . TGCGCCAGCAGCCAACGGGAGAGCTCCTACAATGAGCAGTTCTTC CASSQRESSYNEQFF
TRBJ2-7 TRBV7-9 TRBD1 . TGTGCCAGCAGCTTAGTTTTGGGCAGGGGGAGCGAGCAGTACTTC CASSLVLGRGSEQYF
TRBJ2-2 TRBV5-1 . . TGCGCCAGCAGCTTTGGGACTACCGGGGAGCTGTTTTTT CASSFGTTGELFF
TRBJ1-3 TRBV9 TRBD1 . TGTGCCAGCAACGAAAGGGGGCTTCTAGGAAACACCATATATTTT CASNERGLLGNTIYF
TRBJ2-7 TRBV7-9 . . TGTGCCAGCAGCTTGCCGTCGGTAAAGACCTACGAGCAGTACTTC CASSLPSVKTYEQYF
TRBJ1-2 TRBV5-8 . many TGTGCCAGCAGCTTGGTCAGCGAATATAACTATGGCTACACCTTC CASSLVSEYNYGYTF
TRBJ2-3 TRBV27 TRBD1 once TGTGCCAGCAGTCCCATCGGACAGGTTCGCACAGATACGCAGTATTTT CASSPIGQVRTDTQYF
TRBJ2-7 TRBV27 . . TGTGCCAGTTCTTCCGGGACCCGATCCTACGAGCAGTACTTC CASSSGTRSYEQYF
TRBJ2-2 TRBV27 . . TGTGCCAGCAGTTGGAGAGTAAACACCGGGGAGCTGTTTTTT CASSWRVNTGELFF
TRBJ1-1 TRBV5-4 TRBD1 . TGTGCCAGCAGCTCAACAGGGGAAGTCACTGAAGCTTTCTTT CASSSTGEVTEAFF
TRBJ1-4 TRBV7-2 . . TGTGCCAGCAGCTTGACGGGACATCGGGAAAAACTGTTTTTT CASSLTGHREKLFF
TRBJ1-2 TRBV27 . . TGTGCCAGCAGTTTATTCGGGAAAGGGTATGGCTACACCTTC CASSLFGKGYGYTF
TRBJ1-1 TRBV5-6 . once TGTGCCAGCAGCTGCAGGATCGGTATGGTTGAAGCTTTCTTT CASSCRIGMVEAFF
TRBJ1-4 TRBV7-9 . . TGTGCCAGCAGCTCGGGACCGGCGGCAACTAATGAAAAACTGTTTTTT CASSSGPAATNEKLFF
TRBJ2-5 TRBV27 . . TGTGCCAGCAGTTTCCAAGGGGAAGAGACCCAGTACTTC CASSFQGEETQYF
TRBJ2-1 TRBV9 TRBD2 . TGTGCCAGCAGCGTAGCGGGAGGAACCTACAATGAGCAGTTCTTC CASSVAGGTYNEQFF
TRBJ2-5 TRBV7-9 TRBD1 . TGTGCCAGCAGCGATCCGCGTCAGGGGGTCCAAGAGACCCAGTACTTC CASSDPRQGVQETQYF
TRBJ1-3 TRBV15 . . TGTGCCACCAGCGTCTTTGGGGGTTCTGGAAACACCATATATTTT CATSVFGGSGNTIYF
TRBJ2-3 TRBV5-4 . . TGTGCCAGCCAACCTACCTGGGGAAACTTAGCTACGCAGTATTTT CASQPTWGNLATQYF